This TCR beta chain is drawn from a study of blood T cell repertoires in COVID-19 (dated by TCRdb to 2018 to 2021). A note on the overall study: Collaborator samples came from the United States, Italy and Spain and covered acute and convalescent phases of COVID-19. A freely available public database, intended as a resource for researchers studying the immune response to SARS-CoV-2, is where the repertoires were released. A de-identified subject ID, COVID-19 status, age in years and sex were almost always included in the sample metadata. Subjects who had been exposed to COVID-19, were actively infected with it, or had recovered from it provided the deeply sampled blood TCRbeta repertoires that made up the dataset. The prospective study material was composed of cDNA or gDNA derived from T cells, B-cell-depleted T cells, or PBMCs. Where available, HLA class I and class II types were taken from metadata supplied by the sample provider and were not determined by assay-based typing. The samples were drawn from two sources: the first 160 participants of the ongoing ImmuneRACE study, and 1,200 or so subjects contributed by 6 global collaborators. What the authors observed across the whole study: Clinical and demographic metadata were provided uncurated, with the amount varying by source and participant.

Remarks on this clone: Its antigen remains unidentified. One base away there is no much larger clone; base qualities are not given.

Sequences SQVTM (CDR1) and ANQGSEA (CDR2) are obtained from the germline V gene. Trimming leaves V shorter by 1 base and J shorter by 7 bases, with the junction holding 4 bases beyond the gene matches. The CDR3 has 16 amino acids, counting the end cysteine and phenylalanine. Only the CDR3 portion is preserved as DNA: 48 bases, with reading frame beginning at the first base. At one collaborating source in Seattle, patients were enrolled during active infection and were followed longitudinally through the course of disease. The collaborating institutions used their own protocols to collect whole blood in K2EDTA tubes. For TCRbeta analysis, collaborator samples were shipped as frozen whole blood, as isolated PBMCs, or as DNA extracted from either sample type. TCRbeta CDR3 regions were amplified from genomic DNA using the immunoSEQ Assay, a bias-controlled multiplex PCR. Turning to the authors' computational methods: Within the assay, amplification of reference gene primers was used to estimate how many nucleated cells each sample contained. To quantify the absolute abundance of each unique TCRbeta CDR3 rearrangement, sequence reads were collapsed and filtered. Productive Simpson clonality was computed per sample as the square root of Simpson's diversity index over productive rearrangements. TCRdb carries this immuneACCESS record with in-frame sequences only. Its versions omit some clonotypes, under half of them owing to an unresolved V gene in the studies checked, with the rest unexplained. The V and J calls and clone size were taken over from that table, and D and trimming were inferred from the DNA. The sample table lists 200,000 to 300,000 clones, about 84% of them with a count of one. The top ten clones comprise about 5.4% of the sample.

This receptor was identified in an elderly woman with COVID-19, enrolled during active disease. The chain couples TRBV29-1 to TRBJ2-1, with 16 central nucleotides matching TRBD2. The material sequenced was peripheral blood. The CDR3 sequence is CSVEVGTSGGANEQFF. At the DNA level, the sequence is TGCAGCGTTGAAGTTGGGACTAGCGGGGGGGCTAATGAGCAGTTCTTC.